This T cell receptor beta chain derives from a study of T cell repertoires in cytomegalovirus infection. TCRdb independently ran MiXCR on the reads; one entry per CDR3 protein. Altogether 630,000 or so distinct CDR3 sequences are present, about 24% being singletons, with the ten largest covering 7% to 9%. In germline, CDR1 is DFQATT, CDR2 SNEGSKA (reference sequence). CDR3 length: 11 amino acids. The chain is built from TRBV20-1 and TRBJ2-5, with D tentatively TRBD1 (5 bases). Sequenced material: CD8+ T cells from PBMCs. The origin of this receptor is a human donor in good health (CMV status not recorded). Some clones in this sample may be carry-over from other donors' samples. The chain's CDR3 is CSYDSKETQYF. The CDR3 DNA is TGCAGCTACGACAGCAAAGAGACCCAGTACTTC.